These 6 T cell receptor beta chains share one sample of origin, sequenced in a study of molecular identifiers for immune sequencing clone quantification (dated by TCRdb to 2017 to 2018). The library was generated by PCR. Sequenced on a NextSeq 500. TCRdb reworked the public reads: Q25 trimming with fastp, MiXCR clone assembly, productive beta chains retained. Rows with one shared CDR3 protein collapse into an entry with the most common genes and DNA. The sample table contains some 590,000 distinct CDR3 sequences; only one count was recorded for less than 30% of them. The ten most abundant clones make up around 0.78% of the sample. Sample: naive CD8+ T cells from blood, with Jurkat cell RNA spiked in. The intended sense of this specimen's cell subset or site label: FACS-sorted CD8+CD4-CCR7+CD45RA+ naive T cells. The source of these receptors is a human donor in good health. Some libraries in this study had Jurkat cell RNA spiked in.

V and J are TRBV19 and TRBJ2-7; D is undetermined. Germline CDR1 reads LNHDA; CDR2 reads SQIVND (reference sequence). This CDR3 region has 13 residues. The V gene lost 8 bases and the J gene lost 0 bases, with 11 bases spanning the gap. CDR3 sequence reads: CASAELSSYEQYF. CDR3 DNA: TGTGCCAGTGCCGAATTGAGCTCCTACGAGCAGTACTTC.

There are many counts of this clonotype. J is TRBJ2-6 and V is TRBV20-1; D ambiguous. The V and J ends lost 0 bases and 1 base respectively, with 22 bases between them. Germline V CDR1 and CDR2: DFQATT, SNEGSKA (reference sequence). CDR3 length equals 20 residues. The chain's CDR3 is CSARDRSEGPASSGANVLTF. For the CDR3, the DNA is TGCAGTGCTAGAGATCGTTCTGAAGGACCCGCAAGTTCTGGGGCCAACGTCCTGACTTTC.

The chain combines TRBV19 with TRBJ2-1; TRBD2 is a possible D gene (6 bases). V lost 1 base and J 7 bases, leaving 8 bases between the germline ends. Germline CDR1 and CDR2: LNHDA and SQIVND (reference sequence). This CDR3 is built from 13 residues. CDR3 in amino acids: CASSIATSNEQFF. The CDR3 coding sequence is TGTGCCAGTAGTATAGCGACTAGTAATGAGCAGTTCTTC.

There are a few counts of this clonotype. The chain carries TRBV7-8 and TRBJ2-7; 9 positions match TRBD2. The CDR3 is 13 residues long. After removal of 10 bases from V and 4 bases from J, the junction contained 8 bases not matched to a gene. Germline V lookup: CDR1 SGHVS, CDR2 FQNEAQ. CDR3 amino acids: CATGAGGRYEQYF. The CDR3, as DNA: TGTGCCACCGGTGCGGGGGGGAGGTACGAGCAGTACTTC.

In its sample, this clonotype was seen many times. The rearrangement uses TRBV28 and TRBJ2-3, with D maybe TRBD1 (6 bases). Looked up from germline, CDR1 is MDHEN and CDR2 is SYDVKM. The CDR3 sequence is 15 residues long. V gave up 3 bases and J gave up 2 bases, with 12 bases separating them. The CDR3 DNA is TGTGCCAGCAGTTTCCAGGACAGAGTCACAGATACGCAGTATTTT. Encoded protein: CASSFQDRVTDTQYF.

This clonotype has more than one count but fewer than ten. The chain recombines TRBV7-9 with TRBJ2-2; the D call may be TRBD1 or TRBD2 (6 bases each). CDR3 length: 17 amino acids. The V end lost 6 bases, the J end lost 0 bases, and 17 bases lay between the germline ends. CDR1 and CDR2 (germline): SEHNR, FQNEAQ (reference sequence). CDR3 amino acids: CASRKGGRTSNTGELFF. CDR3 nucleotides: TGTGCCAGCAGAAAAGGGGGGAGGACATCGAACACCGGGGAGCTGTTTTTT.